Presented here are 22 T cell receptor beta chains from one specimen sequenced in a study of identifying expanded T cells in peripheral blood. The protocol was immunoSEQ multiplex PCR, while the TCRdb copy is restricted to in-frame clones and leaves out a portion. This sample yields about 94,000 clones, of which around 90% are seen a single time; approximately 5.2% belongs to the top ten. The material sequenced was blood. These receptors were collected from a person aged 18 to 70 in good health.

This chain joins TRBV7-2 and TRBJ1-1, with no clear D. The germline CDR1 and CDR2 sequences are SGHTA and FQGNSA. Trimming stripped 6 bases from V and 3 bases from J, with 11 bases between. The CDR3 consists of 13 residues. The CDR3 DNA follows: TGTGCCAGCAGTTATGACATGGACACTGAAGCTTTCTTT. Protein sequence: CASSYDMDTEAFF. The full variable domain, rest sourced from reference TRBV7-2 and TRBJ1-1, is GAGVSQSPSNKVTEKGKDVELRCDPISGHTALYWYRQSLGQGLEFLIYFQGNSAPDKSGLPSDRFSAERTGGSVSTLTIQRTQQEDSAVYLCASSYDMDTEAFFGQGTRLTVV.

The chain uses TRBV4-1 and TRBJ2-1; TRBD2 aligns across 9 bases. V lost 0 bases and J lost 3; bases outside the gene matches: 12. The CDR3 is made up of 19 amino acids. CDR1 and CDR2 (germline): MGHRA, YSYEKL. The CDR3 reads CASSQDGGLAGFHYNEQFF. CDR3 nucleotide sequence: TGCGCCAGCAGCCAAGATGGAGGGCTAGCGGGGTTTCACTACAATGAGCAGTTCTTC.

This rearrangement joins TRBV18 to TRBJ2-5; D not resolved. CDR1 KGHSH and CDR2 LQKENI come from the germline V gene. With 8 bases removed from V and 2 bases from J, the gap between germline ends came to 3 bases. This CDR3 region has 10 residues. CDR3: CASPQETQYF. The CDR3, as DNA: TGTGCCAGCCCTCAAGAGACCCAGTACTTC.

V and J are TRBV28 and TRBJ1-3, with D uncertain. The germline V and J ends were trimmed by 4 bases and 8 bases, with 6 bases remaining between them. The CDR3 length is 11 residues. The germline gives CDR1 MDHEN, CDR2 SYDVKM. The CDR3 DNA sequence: TGTGCCAGCAGTTCCGGTGACACCATATATTTT. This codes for CASSSGDTIYF.

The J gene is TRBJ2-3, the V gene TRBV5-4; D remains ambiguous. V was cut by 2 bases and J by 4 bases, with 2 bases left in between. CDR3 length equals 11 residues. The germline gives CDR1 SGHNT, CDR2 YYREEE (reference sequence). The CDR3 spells CASSFADTQYF. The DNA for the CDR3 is TGTGCCAGCAGCTTTGCAGATACGCAGTATTTT.

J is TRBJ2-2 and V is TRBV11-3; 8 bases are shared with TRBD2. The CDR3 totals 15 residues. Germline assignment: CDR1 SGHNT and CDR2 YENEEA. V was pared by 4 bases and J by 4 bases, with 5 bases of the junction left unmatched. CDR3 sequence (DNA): TGTGCCAGCAGCTCAGCGGGGGCCCCCACCGGGGAGCTGTTTTTT. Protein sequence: CASSSAGAPTGELFF.

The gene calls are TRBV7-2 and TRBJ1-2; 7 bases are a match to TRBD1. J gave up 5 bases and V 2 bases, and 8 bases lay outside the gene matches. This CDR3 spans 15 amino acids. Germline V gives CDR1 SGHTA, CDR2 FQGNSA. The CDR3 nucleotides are TGTGCCAGCAGCTTAAGTAGACAGGGCTATTATGGCTACACCTTC. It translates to CASSLSRQGYYGYTF. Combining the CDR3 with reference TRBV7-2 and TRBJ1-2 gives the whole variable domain GAGVSQSPSNKVTEKGKDVELRCDPISGHTALYWYRQSLGQGLEFLIYFQGNSAPDKSGLPSDRFSAERTGGSVSTLTIQRTQQEDSAVYLCASSLSRQGYYGYTFGSGTRLTVV.

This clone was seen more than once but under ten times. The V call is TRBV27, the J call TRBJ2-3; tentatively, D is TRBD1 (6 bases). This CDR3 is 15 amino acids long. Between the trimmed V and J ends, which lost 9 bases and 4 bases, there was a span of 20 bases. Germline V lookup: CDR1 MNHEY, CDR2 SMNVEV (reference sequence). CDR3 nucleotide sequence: TGTGCCAGTAGAACCAGGGGACACTTCCCAGATACGCAGTATTTT. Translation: CASRTRGHFPDTQYF.

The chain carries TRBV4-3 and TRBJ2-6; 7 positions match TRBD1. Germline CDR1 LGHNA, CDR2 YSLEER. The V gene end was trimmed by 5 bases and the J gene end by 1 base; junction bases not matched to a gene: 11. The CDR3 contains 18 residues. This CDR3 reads CASSSATGLKSGANVLTF. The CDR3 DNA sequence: TGCGCCAGCAGCTCCGCGACAGGGTTAAAATCTGGGGCCAACGTCCTGACTTTC.

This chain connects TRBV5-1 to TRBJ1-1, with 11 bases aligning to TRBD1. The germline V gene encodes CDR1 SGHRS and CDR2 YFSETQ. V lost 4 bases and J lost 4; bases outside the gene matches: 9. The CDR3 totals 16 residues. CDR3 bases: TGCGCCAGCAGCCCACGGACAGGGGGCGCGTCCACTGAAGCTTTCTTT. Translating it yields CASSPRTGGASTEAFF.

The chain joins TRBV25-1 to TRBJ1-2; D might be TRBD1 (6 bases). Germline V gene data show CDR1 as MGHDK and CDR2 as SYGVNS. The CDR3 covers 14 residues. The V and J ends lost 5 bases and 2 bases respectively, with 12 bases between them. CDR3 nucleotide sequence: TGTGCCAGCAGTAGCCTAGGGGGGAACTATGGCTACACCTTC. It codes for CASSSLGGNYGYTF.

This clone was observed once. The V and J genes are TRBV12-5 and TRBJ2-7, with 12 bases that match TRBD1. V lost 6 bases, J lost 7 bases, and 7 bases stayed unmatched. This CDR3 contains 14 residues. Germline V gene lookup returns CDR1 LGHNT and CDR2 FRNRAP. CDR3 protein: CASGTGQGAWEQYF. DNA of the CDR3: TGTGCTAGTGGAACGGGACAGGGGGCCTGGGAGCAGTACTTC.

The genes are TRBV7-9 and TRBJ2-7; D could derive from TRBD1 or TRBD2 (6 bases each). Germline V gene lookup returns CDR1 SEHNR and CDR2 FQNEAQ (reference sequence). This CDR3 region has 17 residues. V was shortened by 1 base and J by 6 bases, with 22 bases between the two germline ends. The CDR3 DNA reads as TGTGCCAGCAGCTTAGGGGGAGTCCGGGGGCTAATTGTCGAGCAGTACTTC. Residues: CASSLGGVRGLIVEQYF.

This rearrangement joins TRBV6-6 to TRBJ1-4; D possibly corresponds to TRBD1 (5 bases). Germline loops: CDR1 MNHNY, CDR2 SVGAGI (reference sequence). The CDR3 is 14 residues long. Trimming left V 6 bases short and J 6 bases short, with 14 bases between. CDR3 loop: CASRWGGTDEKLFF. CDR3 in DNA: TGTGCCAGCAGATGGGGGGGGACGGATGAAAAACTGTTTTTT.

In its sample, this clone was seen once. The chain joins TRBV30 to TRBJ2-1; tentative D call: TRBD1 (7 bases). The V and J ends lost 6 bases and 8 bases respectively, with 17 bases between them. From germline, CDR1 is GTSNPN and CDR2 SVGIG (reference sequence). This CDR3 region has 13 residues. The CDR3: CACLTGTRDEQFF. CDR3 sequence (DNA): TGTGCCTGCCTGACAGGGACTCGGGATGAGCAGTTCTTC.

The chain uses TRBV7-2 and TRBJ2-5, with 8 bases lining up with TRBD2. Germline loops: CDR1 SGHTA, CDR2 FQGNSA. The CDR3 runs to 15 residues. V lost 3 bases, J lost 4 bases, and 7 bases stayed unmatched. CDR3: CASSLSGGSRETQYF. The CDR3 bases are TGTGCCAGCAGCTTGAGCGGGGGAAGTAGAGAGACCCAGTACTTC.

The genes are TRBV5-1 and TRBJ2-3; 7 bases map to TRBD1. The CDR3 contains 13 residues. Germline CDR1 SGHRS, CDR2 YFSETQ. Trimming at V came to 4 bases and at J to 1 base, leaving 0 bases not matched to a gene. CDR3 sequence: CASSGQGTDTQYF. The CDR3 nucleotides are TGCGCCAGCAGCGGACAGGGCACAGATACGCAGTATTTT.

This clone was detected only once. The DNA for the CDR3 is TGTGCTAGTGAGTGGGGACAGGGGGCCACTGAAGCTTTCTTT. Translating it yields CASEWGQGATEAFF. The chain links TRBV12-5 to TRBJ1-1, with 12 bases lining up with TRBD1. Germline V gene sequence: CDR1 LGHNT, CDR2 FRNRAP. V lost 7 bases to trimming and J lost 4 bases; unmatched junction nucleotides: 4. The CDR3 length is 14 residues.

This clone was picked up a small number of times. The CDR3 DNA reads TGTGCCAGCAGCTTAGTCACCCGGACAGACAGCAATCAGCCCCAGCATTTT. As protein: CASSLVTRTDSNQPQHF. The rearrangement joins TRBV7-2 to TRBJ1-5; D perhaps matches TRBD1 (6 bases). This CDR3 is 17 amino acids long. Germline-derived CDR1 and CDR2 are SGHTA and FQGNSA. The V end lost 1 base, the J end lost 1 base, and 14 bases lay between the germline ends.

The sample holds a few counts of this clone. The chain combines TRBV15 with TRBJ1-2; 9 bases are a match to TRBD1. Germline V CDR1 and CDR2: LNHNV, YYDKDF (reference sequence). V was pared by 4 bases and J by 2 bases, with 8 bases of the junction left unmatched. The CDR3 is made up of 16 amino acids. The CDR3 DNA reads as TGTGCCACCAGCACAGGGACAGGGTTCACCAACTATGGCTACACCTTC. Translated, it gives CATSTGTGFTNYGYTF. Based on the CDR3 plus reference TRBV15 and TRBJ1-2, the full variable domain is DAMVIQNPRYQVTQFGKPVTLSCSQTLNHNVMYWYQQKSSQAPKLLFHYYDKDFNNEADTPDNFQSRRPNTSFCFLDIRSPGLGDTAMYLCATSTGTGFTNYGYTFGSGTRLTVV.

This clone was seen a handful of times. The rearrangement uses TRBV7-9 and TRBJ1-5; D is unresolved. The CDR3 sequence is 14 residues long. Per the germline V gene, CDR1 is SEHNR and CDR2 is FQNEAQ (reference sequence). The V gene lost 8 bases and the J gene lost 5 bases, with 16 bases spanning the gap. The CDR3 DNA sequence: TGTGCCAGCTCCTTGGCCCAGGTTGATCAGCCCCAGCATTTT. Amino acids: CASSLAQVDQPQHF. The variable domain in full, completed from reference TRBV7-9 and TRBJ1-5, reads DTGVSQNPRHKITKRGQNVTFRCDPISEHNRLYWYRQTLGQGPEFLTYFQNEAQLEKSRLLSDRFSAERPKGSFSTLEIQRTEQGDSAMYLCASSLAQVDQPQHFGDGTRLSIL.

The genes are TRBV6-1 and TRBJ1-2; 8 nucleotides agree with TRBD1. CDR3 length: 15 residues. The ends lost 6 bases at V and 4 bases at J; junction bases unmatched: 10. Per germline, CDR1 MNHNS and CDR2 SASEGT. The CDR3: CASSTAGGPFYGYTF. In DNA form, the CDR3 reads TGTGCCAGCAGCACAGCAGGGGGCCCGTTCTATGGCTACACCTTC.